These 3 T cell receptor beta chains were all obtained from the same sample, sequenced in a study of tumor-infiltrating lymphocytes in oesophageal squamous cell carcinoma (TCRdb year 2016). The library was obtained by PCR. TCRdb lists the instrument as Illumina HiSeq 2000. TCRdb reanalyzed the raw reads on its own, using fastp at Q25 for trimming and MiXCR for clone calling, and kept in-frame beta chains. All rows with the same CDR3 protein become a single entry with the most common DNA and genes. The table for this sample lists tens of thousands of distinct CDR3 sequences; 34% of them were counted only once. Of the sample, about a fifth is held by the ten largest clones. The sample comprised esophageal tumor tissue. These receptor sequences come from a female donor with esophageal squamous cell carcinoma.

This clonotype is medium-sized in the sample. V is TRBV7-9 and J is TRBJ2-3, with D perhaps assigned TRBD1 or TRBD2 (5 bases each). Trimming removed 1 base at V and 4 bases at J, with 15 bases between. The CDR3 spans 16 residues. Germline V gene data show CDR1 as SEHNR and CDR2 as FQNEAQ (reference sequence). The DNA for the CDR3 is TGTGCCAGCAGCTTAGGGACACGGGGTCGGGCAGATACGCAGTATTTT. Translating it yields CASSLGTRGRADTQYF.

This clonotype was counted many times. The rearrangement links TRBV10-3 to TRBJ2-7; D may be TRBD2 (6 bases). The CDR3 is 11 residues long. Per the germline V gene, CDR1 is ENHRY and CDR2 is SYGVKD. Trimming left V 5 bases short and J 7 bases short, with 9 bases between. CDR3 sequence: CAISYGGEQYF. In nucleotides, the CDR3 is TGTGCCATCAGTTATGGGGGGGAGCAGTACTTC.

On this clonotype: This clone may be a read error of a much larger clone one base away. CDR3 in DNA: TGTGCCAGCAGCCGATTGGTGCTAGCGGGCTCCTACGAGCAGTTCTTC. Translation gives CASSRLVLAGSYEQFF. This chain uses TRBV5-6 with TRBJ2-3, with 8 bases matching TRBD2. Matching the DNA end better, TRBJ2-1 makes the J call doubtful. Germline V CDR1 and CDR2: SGHDT, YYEEEE. The CDR3 has 16 amino acids.